This T cell receptor (beta chain) was recorded in a study of blood T cell repertoires in COVID-19. Method: immunoSEQ multiplex PCR; TCRdb's copy keeps in-frame clones and lacks some. The top ten clones hold roughly a fifth of a sample with some 130,000 clones, around four fifths of them seen once. V shed 5 bases, J shed 6 bases, and the junction held 9 bases outside the gene matches. The CDR3 is 15 amino acids. Germline V gives CDR1 MNHNY, CDR2 SVGAGI (reference sequence). This clone was seen more than once but under ten times. Sequenced sample: peripheral blood. The chain is built from TRBV6-6 and TRBJ2-7; TRBD1 aligns across 11 bases. This TCR derives from a man older than 75 with acute or convalescent COVID-19. CDR3 in DNA: TGTGCCAGCAGTAAGGGACAGGGGGAGTCGTTCGAGCAGTACTTC. Translation: CASSKGQGESFEQYF.